The entry that follows covers one T cell receptor (beta chain) sequence. This entry belongs to a study of T cells in Graves' hyperthyroidism and ophthalmopathy. Germline values: CDR1 KGHDR, CDR2 SFDVKD. V was clipped by 11 bases and J by 3 bases, with 18 bases between them. CDR3 length: 14 residues. There were TCR beta CDR3 regions amplified from RNA transcripts. The TCR CDR3 first-round RT-PCR relied on the HTBI primer set. Each CDR3 protein gets one entry after TCRdb re-called the multiplex PCR reads with MiXCR. The sample yields over 700,000 distinct CDR3 sequences, approximately 40% seen once. This receptor was identified in a woman in her 40s with Graves' hyperthyroidism. The chain links TRBV24-1 to TRBJ1-1, with unresolved D. Sequenced sample: blood. This CDR3 is CASSSGGRDTEAFF. CDR3 in DNA: TGTGCCAGCTCAAGTGGAGGGAGGGACACTGAAGCTTTCTTT.